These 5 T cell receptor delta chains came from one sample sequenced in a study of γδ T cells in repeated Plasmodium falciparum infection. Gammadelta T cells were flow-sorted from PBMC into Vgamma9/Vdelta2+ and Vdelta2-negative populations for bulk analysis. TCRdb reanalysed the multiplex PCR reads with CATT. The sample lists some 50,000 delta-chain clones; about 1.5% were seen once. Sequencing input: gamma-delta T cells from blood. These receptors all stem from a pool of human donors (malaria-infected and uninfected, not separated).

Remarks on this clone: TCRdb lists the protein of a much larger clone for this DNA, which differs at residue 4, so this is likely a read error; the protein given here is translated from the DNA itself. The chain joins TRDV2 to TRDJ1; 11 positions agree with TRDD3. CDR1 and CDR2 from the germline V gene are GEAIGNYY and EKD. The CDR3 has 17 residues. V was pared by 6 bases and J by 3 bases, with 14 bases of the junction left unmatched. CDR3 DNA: TGTGCCTGTAGCTTACTGGGGGATAACGTAAATGCCGATAAACTCATCTTT. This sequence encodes CACSLLGDNVNADKLIF.

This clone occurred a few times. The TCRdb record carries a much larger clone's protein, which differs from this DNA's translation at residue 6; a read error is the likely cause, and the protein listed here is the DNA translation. The chain's CDR3 is CACKLCTPSRGLIYTDKLIF. The CDR3, as DNA: TGTGCCTGCAAGCTCTGCACTCCTTCCCGGGGACTTATTTACACCGATAAACTCATCTTT. The V gene is TRDV2, the J gene TRDJ1, with TRDD2 as a possible D gene (6 bases). Because TCRdb records no J gene, it was assigned here through a match of the DNA to germline. Trimming left V 7 bases short and J 0 bases short, with 32 bases between. This CDR3 has 20 amino acids. Looked up from germline, CDR1 is GEAIGNYY and CDR2 is EKD.

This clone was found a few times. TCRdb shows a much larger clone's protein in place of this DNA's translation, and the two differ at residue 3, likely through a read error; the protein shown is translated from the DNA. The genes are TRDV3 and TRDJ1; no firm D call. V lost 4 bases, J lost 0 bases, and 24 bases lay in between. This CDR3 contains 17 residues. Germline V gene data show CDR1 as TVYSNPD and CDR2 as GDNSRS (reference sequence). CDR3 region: CASKGLWRGGYTDKLIF. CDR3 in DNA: TGTGCCTCTAAAGGGCTGTGGAGGGGTGGGTACACCGATAAACTCATCTTT.

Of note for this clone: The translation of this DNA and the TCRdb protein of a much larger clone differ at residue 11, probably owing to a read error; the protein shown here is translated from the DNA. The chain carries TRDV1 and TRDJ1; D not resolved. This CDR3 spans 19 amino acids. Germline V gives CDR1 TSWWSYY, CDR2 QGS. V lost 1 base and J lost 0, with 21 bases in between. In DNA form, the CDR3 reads TGTGCTCTTGGGGAACCGTCCCGCCCGTATTTATGGTACACCGATAAACTCATCTTT. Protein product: CALGEPSRPYLWYTDKLIF.

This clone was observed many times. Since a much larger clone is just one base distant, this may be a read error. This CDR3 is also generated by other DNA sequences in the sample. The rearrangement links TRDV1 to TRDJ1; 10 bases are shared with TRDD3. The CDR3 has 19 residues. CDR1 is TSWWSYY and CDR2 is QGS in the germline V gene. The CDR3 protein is CALGESPRTGGCNSDKPIF. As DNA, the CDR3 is TGTGCTCTTGGGGAGAGTCCTCGTACTGGGGGATGTAATTCCGATAAACCCATCTTT.